The clone carrying this T cell receptor (beta chain) occurred once. Expressed TCRB transcripts were sequenced after all isolated RNA was converted to cDNA. Method: immunoSEQ multiplex PCR; TCRdb's copy keeps in-frame clones and lacks some. The table has 130,000 or so clones, roughly a tenth seen once. The data were obtained in a study of beta chain features in type 1 diabetes. A CD45RO/CCR7/CD25/CD127/CD95/CD27 panel sorted naive, central memory, regulatory and stem cell-like memory CD4+ cells. Trimming took 2 bases from V and 8 from J; bases not matched to a gene: 12. The length of the CDR3 is 16 residues. CDR1 and CDR2 from the germline V gene are SGHVS and FNYEAQ.

What was sequenced was central memory CD4+ T cells from blood. The sequence derives from a young man in good health. The chain has TRBV7-6 and TRBJ2-1, with TRBD2 identical over 7 bases. The CDR3 DNA reads as TGTGCCAGCAGCTTATTGGGGCGTGGGGGGAGGGATGAGCAGTTCTTC. It encodes CASSLLGRGGRDEQFF.